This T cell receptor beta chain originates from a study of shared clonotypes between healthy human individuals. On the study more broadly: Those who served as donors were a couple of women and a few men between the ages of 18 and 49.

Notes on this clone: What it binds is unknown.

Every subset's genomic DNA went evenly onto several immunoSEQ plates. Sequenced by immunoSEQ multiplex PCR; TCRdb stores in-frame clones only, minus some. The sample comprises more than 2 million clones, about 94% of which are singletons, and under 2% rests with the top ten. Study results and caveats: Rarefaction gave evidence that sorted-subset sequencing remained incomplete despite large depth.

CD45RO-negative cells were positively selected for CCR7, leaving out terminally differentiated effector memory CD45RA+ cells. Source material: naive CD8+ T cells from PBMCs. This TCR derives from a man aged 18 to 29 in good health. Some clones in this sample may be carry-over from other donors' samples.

The CDR3 reads CASSLDLGAPQYF. The CDR3 region has the DNA TGTGCCAGCAGCTTAGATCTTGGGGCGCCGCAGTACTTC. The J gene is TRBJ2-7, the V gene TRBV11-2, with a tentative D call TRBD1 (5 bases). Between the trimmed V and J ends, which lost 0 bases and 9 bases, there was a span of 12 bases. The CDR3 has 13 amino acids. Germline CDR1 is SGHAT and CDR2 is FQNNGV. Supplemented by reference TRBV11-2 and TRBJ2-7, the full variable domain reads EAGVAQSPRYKIIEKRQSVAFWCNPISGHATLYWYQQILGQGPKLLIQFQNNGVVDDSQLPKDRFSAERLKGVDSTLKIQPAKLEDSAVYLCASSLDLGAPQYFGPGTRLTVT.